These T cell receptor beta chains were read from a single sample in a study of blood T cell repertoires in COVID-19. TCRdb's table, derived via immunoSEQ multiplex PCR, lists solely in-frame clones and lacks some. The data show 300,000 or so clones, with around 88% seen just once and roughly 6.9% held by the top ten. Sequencing input: peripheral blood. The source is a woman aged 25 to 45 who had recovered from COVID-19. Both conserved end residues are part of each CDR3. A D gene is named only where the DNA matches it firmly. Only some rows state a clone size, as once, few, many or a class for expanded clones.

J gene | D gene | clone size | V gene | CDR3 protein | CDR3 DNA
TRBJ1-1 | - | - | TRBV19 | CASSIGTHNTEAFF | TGTGCCAGTAGTATAGGTACTCACAACACTGAAGCTTTCTTT
TRBJ2-5 | TRBD1 | once | TRBV7-6 | CASTSLRGPGETQYF | TGTGCCAGCACCTCTTTGAGGGGGCCGGGGGAGACCCAGTACTTC
TRBJ1-5 | - | - | TRBV5-5 | CASSSNLWTADQPQHF | TGTGCCAGCAGCTCGAACTTGTGGACAGCGGATCAGCCCCAGCATTTT
TRBJ2-3 | - | - | TRBV7-2 | CASSLQALGDTQYF | TGTGCCAGCAGCTTACAGGCTTTGGGAGATACGCAGTATTTT
TRBJ1-5 | - | - | TRBV28 | CASSIRGQPQHF | TGTGCCAGCAGCATTCGGGGTCAGCCCCAGCATTTT
TRBJ1-3 | - | - | TRBV5-1 | CASSPVTASGNTIYF | TGCGCCAGCAGCCCGGTGACAGCCTCTGGAAACACCATATATTTT
TRBJ1-1 | - | once | TRBV5-4 | CASSPTRDTEAFF | TGTGCCAGCAGCCCAACGCGTGACACTGAAGCTTTCTTT
TRBJ2-6 | - | once | TRBV24-1 | CATSDGGAGANVLTF | TGTGCCACCAGTGATGGGGGGGCCGGGGCCAACGTCCTGACTTTC
TRBJ1-5 | - | - | TRBV11-2 | CASSLTGSNQPQHF | TGTGCCAGCAGCTTAACAGGGAGCAATCAGCCCCAGCATTTT
TRBJ1-2 | - | - | TRBV6-2/TRBV6-3 | CASSYVNDRGYTF | TGTGCCAGCAGTTATGTAAACGATCGGGGCTACACCTTC
TRBJ1-4 | - | - | TRBV29-1 | CSVEGGDEKLFF | TGCAGCGTTGAAGGGGGGGATGAAAAACTGTTTTTT
TRBJ1-2 | - | - | TRBV5-1 | CASSKLRGGPYGYTF | TGCGCCAGCAGCAAGCTTCGGGGAGGGCCTTATGGCTACACCTTC
TRBJ1-2 | TRBD1 | - | TRBV9 | CASSKRTGHGDGYTF | TGTGCCAGCAGCAAAAGGACAGGGCACGGCGATGGCTACACCTTC
TRBJ2-6 | TRBD2 | - | TRBV5-4 | CASSRGGTGANVLTF | TGTGCCAGCAGCCGCGGGGGGACTGGGGCCAACGTCCTGACTTTC
TRBJ1-4 | - | - | TRBV30 | CAWTGGNNEKLFF | TGTGCCTGGACCGGGGGGAACAATGAAAAACTGTTTTTT
TRBJ2-1 | TRBD1 | once | TRBV18 | CASSPASQGAHEQFF | TGTGCCAGCTCACCAGCAAGCCAGGGGGCCCATGAGCAGTTCTTC
TRBJ1-3 | TRBD1 | - | TRBV6-1 | CASSGRQGPVSGNTIYF | TGTGCCAGCAGTGGACGACAGGGGCCCGTCTCTGGAAACACCATATATTTT
TRBJ1-1 | - | - | TRBV20-1 | CSARQWTKAFF | TGCAGTGCCCGACAGTGGACTAAAGCTTTCTTT
TRBJ1-1 | - | - | TRBV6-6 | CASSRVGQPNTEAFF | TGTGCCAGCAGCCGCGTCGGACAGCCGAACACTGAAGCTTTCTTT
TRBJ1-1 | TRBD1 | - | TRBV7-2 | CASSLVQGWAEAFF | TGTGCCAGCAGCTTAGTACAGGGGTGGGCTGAAGCTTTCTTT
TRBJ2-7 | TRBD2 | - | TRBV7-3 | CASSGGGEQYF | TGTGCCAGCAGCGGCGGGGGCGAGCAGTACTTC
TRBJ1-2 | - | - | TRBV5-1 | CASSLAGQGFYGYTF | TGCGCCAGCAGCTTGGCAGGGCAGGGATTCTATGGCTACACCTTC
TRBJ1-5 | - | - | TRBV28 | CASSYQGLAQHF | TGTGCCAGCAGCTACCAGGGTCTGGCCCAGCATTTT
TRBJ1-6 | TRBD1 | - | TRBV3-1/TRBV3-2 | CASSPETGGAGSPLHF | TGTGCCAGCAGCCCGGAAACAGGGGGCGCGGGTTCACCCCTCCACTTT
TRBJ1-5 | TRBD1 | - | TRBV7-3 | CASSLMHSGTGGNQPQHF | TGTGCCAGCAGCTTAATGCACAGTGGGACAGGGGGCAATCAGCCCCAGCATTTT
TRBJ2-4 | - | - | TRBV9 | CASSVDENIQYF | TGTGCCAGCAGCGTAGACGAGAACATTCAGTACTTC
TRBJ1-4 | - | - | TRBV7-8 | CASSPTGTNEKLFF | TGTGCCAGCAGCCCTACCGGGACTAATGAAAAACTGTTTTTT
TRBJ2-5 | - | - | TRBV7-6 | CASSLARGETQYF | TGTGCCAGCAGCTTAGCGCGGGGAGAGACCCAGTACTTC
TRBJ1-2 | TRBD1 | - | TRBV27 | CASSPGQARLHGYTF | TGTGCCAGCAGTCCCGGACAGGCCCGCCTTCATGGCTACACCTTC
TRBJ1-1 | TRBD1 | few | TRBV5-1 | CASSPGQDNTEAFF | TGCGCCAGCAGCCCGGGACAGGATAACACTGAAGCTTTCTTT
TRBJ2-1 | - | - | TRBV10-3 | CAINILNEQFF | TGTGCCATCAATATACTGAATGAGCAGTTCTTC
TRBJ1-6 | - | - | TRBV5-1 | CASSLRGEPLHF | TGCGCCAGCAGCTTGCGGGGGGAACCCCTCCACTTT
TRBJ2-1 | TRBD2 | - | TRBV7-3 | CASSPGSSGYNEQFF | TGTGCCAGCAGCCCCGGGTCTAGCGGATACAATGAGCAGTTCTTC
TRBJ2-3 | TRBD2 | - | TRBV28 | CASSLGAAGGSSTDTQYF | TGTGCCAGCAGTTTAGGAGCAGCGGGGGGTTCTAGCACAGATACGCAGTATTTT
TRBJ2-7 | TRBD1 | - | TRBV10-3 | CAISGGQVSSYEQYF | TGTGCCATCAGTGGGGGACAGGTCAGCTCCTACGAGCAGTACTTC
TRBJ2-1 | - | - | TRBV7-6 | CASSLSAVSSYNEQFF | TGTGCCAGCAGCCTTTCAGCGGTGAGCTCCTACAATGAGCAGTTCTTC
TRBJ2-1 | - | - | TRBV6-1 | CASSGGPRNEQFF | TGTGCCAGCAGTGGAGGTCCGCGCAATGAGCAGTTCTTC
TRBJ2-7 | TRBD1 | once | TRBV25-1 | CASSESWDRSYEQYF | TGTGCCAGCAGTGAATCATGGGACAGGTCCTACGAGCAGTACTTC
TRBJ1-2 | TRBD1 | - | TRBV2 | CASRNGQGDYGYTF | TGTGCCAGCAGAAATGGACAGGGCGACTATGGCTACACCTTC
TRBJ2-2 | - | once | TRBV19 | CASSIKAGVTGELFF | TGTGCCAGTAGTATAAAGGCAGGGGTCACCGGGGAGCTGTTTTTT
TRBJ1-6 | - | - | TRBV3-1/TRBV3-2 | CASSRGTFYSPLHF | TGTGCCAGCAGCCGAGGGACATTCTACTCACCCCTCCACTTT